This T cell receptor beta chain was sequenced for a study of shared T cell receptors in the human thymus (dated by TCRdb to about 2021). In the study overall: The study examined how the human thymus generates shared, self-reactive T-cell receptor alpha chains.

From a lookup of the germline V gene, CDR1 and CDR2 are KGHSH and LQKENI. A distance of 28 bases separates the germline ends of V and J, which lose 2 bases and 8 bases respectively. The CDR3 measures 19 amino acids from cysteine to phenylalanine. Kept here is only the CDR3 DNA, which spans 57 bases and is read in frame from base 1. As for this clone: This receptor's antigen is unknown. No much larger clone is present one base from it, and per-base qualities are unavailable.

Libraries were constructed by the immunoSEQ multiplex PCR assay. The table comes from immuneACCESS by way of TCRdb, which keeps in-frame sequences with V and J called. Part of the clones is missing from these tables; in studies checked, under half for an unresolved V gene and the rest for unknown reasons. Here the sample has under 450,000 clones; roughly 94% occur a single time. The ten largest clones represent approximately 0.02% of the sample. The V gene is TRBV18 and the J gene is TRBJ2-1, with the D gene not confidently named. The sequenced sample consisted of thymocytes. This clonotype was sampled from a human donor. The CDR3 protein is CASSPRLESRYLSTYEQFF. The DNA reads as follows: TGTGCCAGCTCACCAAGGCTAGAATCTCGGTACCTTTCGACCTATGAGCAGTTCTTC.